The 28 T cell receptor beta chains given below trace back to one sample, sequenced in a study of cytomegalovirus exposure and HLA in healthy donors. Both 60 Vbeta primers and 13 Jbeta primers went into the PCR. TCRdb keeps only in-frame clones here, not all; method: immunoSEQ multiplex PCR. Here the sample spans some 90,000 clones, about 70% being singletons. The specimen sequenced was PBMCs. These receptors were taken from a woman aged 70 to 79 in good health and CMV-seropositive.

The genes are TRBV9 and TRBJ2-1, with 7 positions matching TRBD1. With V trimmed by 0 bases and J by 3 bases, 9 bases remained unmatched. Germline CDR1 SGDLS, CDR2 YYNGEE. The CDR3 consists of 17 residues. The CDR3: CASSVESGTAIYNEQFF. DNA for the CDR3: TGTGCCAGCAGCGTAGAGTCCGGGACAGCGATCTACAATGAGCAGTTCTTC.

A few counts support this clone. The rearrangement links TRBV7-6 to TRBJ2-3, with 12 bases aligning to TRBD2. CDR1 and CDR2 from the germline V gene are SGHVS and FNYEAQ. The CDR3 is made up of 17 amino acids. V was clipped by 5 bases and J by 3 bases; unmatched bases: 9. CDR3 nucleotides: TGTGCCAGCAGCCCACTCACTAGCGGGGGGTTAACAGATACGCAGTATTTT. Protein: CASSPLTSGGLTDTQYF.

The chain has TRBV5-5 and TRBJ1-3, with no clear D. CDR1 is SGHKS and CDR2 is YYEKEE in the germline V gene (reference sequence). With 1 base removed from V and 0 bases from J, the gap between germline ends came to 8 bases. The CDR3 runs to 15 residues. The chain's CDR3 is CASSLTAISGNTIYF. The CDR3 coding sequence is TGTGCCAGCAGCTTGACAGCAATCTCTGGAAACACCATATATTTT.

V and J are TRBV28 and TRBJ1-2; 12 bases are shared with TRBD1. CDR1 and CDR2 (germline): MDHEN, SYDVKM. The J segment lost 5 bases and the V segment lost 5 bases, leaving 9 bases of the junction unmatched. The CDR3 runs 16 residues. CDR3 DNA sequence: TGTGCCAGCAGTGTGGCCGGGACAGGGGGCTTTTATGGCTACACCTTC. This encodes CASSVAGTGGFYGYTF.

This rearrangement joins TRBV11-2 to TRBJ2-3, with TRBD1 identical over 8 bases. Germline-derived CDR1 and CDR2 are SGHAT and FQNNGV. This CDR3 comprises 14 residues. The junction had 4 bases not matched to a gene; V was cut back by 2 bases and J by 6 bases. CDR3 DNA: TGTGCCAGCAGCTTATCAACAGGGGGTGATACGCAGTATTTT. The encoded protein is CASSLSTGGDTQYF.

The rearrangement uses TRBV6-5 and TRBJ2-5; 7 bases map to TRBD1. The trim removed 6 bases at V and 5 bases at J, leaving 6 bases unmatched. The CDR3 contains 13 residues. Per germline, CDR1 MNHEY and CDR2 SVGAGI. The CDR3 DNA is TGTGCCAGCAGATTGACAGGGACGGAGACCCAGTACTTC. Residues: CASRLTGTETQYF.

DNA for the CDR3: TGTGCCATCAGTGTCACTAGCGGGAGAGGTTCCTACGAGCAGTACTTC. It encodes CAISVTSGRGSYEQYF. This chain links TRBV10-3 with TRBJ2-7; 11 nucleotides agree with TRBD2. This CDR3 has 16 amino acids. Germline V gene lookup returns CDR1 ENHRY and CDR2 SYGVKD. V shed 4 bases and J 1 base; nucleotides not matched to a gene: 6.

V is TRBV15 and J is TRBJ2-7; 8 bases match TRBD2. This CDR3 is 15 amino acids long. The germline V gene encodes CDR1 LNHNV and CDR2 YYDKDF (reference sequence). V dropped 3 bases and J dropped 2; count of bases not matched to a gene: 6. DNA of the CDR3: TGTGCCACCAGCAGGGGGCGGGGGGACCCCTACGAGCAGTACTTC. Translating gives CATSRGRGDPYEQYF.

The chain couples TRBV7-3 to TRBJ2-3; 9 bases agree with TRBD2. The CDR3 sequence is 16 residues long. CDR1 is SGHTA, CDR2 FQGTGA, per germline. V was pared by 6 bases and J by 4 bases, with 11 bases of the junction left unmatched. The CDR3 reads CASSSPSGGRSDTQYF. The DNA of the CDR3 is TGTGCCAGCAGTTCCCCGAGCGGGGGGCGATCAGATACGCAGTATTTT.

The V call is TRBV2, the J call TRBJ1-2; TRBD1 agrees at 8 bases. CDR1 is SNHLY and CDR2 is FYNNEI in the germline V gene. This CDR3 has 13 residues. Trimming removed 8 bases from V and 6 bases from J; junction bases left unmatched: 8. The CDR3 loop is CASAGDRGDGYTF. The CDR3 DNA sequence: TGTGCCAGCGCAGGTGACAGGGGTGATGGCTACACCTTC.

The rearrangement links TRBV7-6 to TRBJ2-7; D is perhaps TRBD1 (6 bases). V lost 8 bases, J lost 2 bases, and 13 bases lay in between. CDR1 SGHVS and CDR2 FNYEAQ come from the germline V gene. This CDR3 is 13 amino acids long. The CDR3: CASSGTLTYEQYF. DNA for the CDR3: TGTGCCAGCTCAGGGACACTAACCTACGAGCAGTACTTC.

The chain links TRBV9 to TRBJ1-3; weak D call: TRBD1 (5 bases). The CDR3 runs 16 residues. Germline assignment: CDR1 SGDLS and CDR2 YYNGEE. Between the trimmed V and J ends, which lost 0 bases and 2 bases, there was a span of 12 bases. CDR3 residues: CASSVVGGSPGNTIYF. CDR3 coding DNA: TGTGCCAGCAGCGTAGTCGGGGGATCTCCTGGAAACACCATATATTTT.

This clone was seen a few times. The gene calls are TRBV5-6 and TRBJ2-6; 9 nucleotides match TRBD1. CDR1 is SGHDT and CDR2 is YYEEEE in the germline V gene. This CDR3 is 18 amino acids long. V was clipped by 0 bases and J by 3 bases; unmatched bases: 7. CDR3 in amino acids: CASSLATGGAFGANVLTF. The CDR3 DNA reads as TGTGCCAGCAGCTTGGCTACAGGGGGCGCTTTTGGGGCCAACGTCCTGACTTTC.

The V and J genes are TRBV30 and TRBJ2-7, with 13 bases aligning to TRBD2. Germline V CDR1 and CDR2: GTSNPN, SVGIG (reference sequence). The CDR3 runs to 15 residues. With 8 bases clipped from V and 3 bases from J, the junction kept 10 bases outside the gene matches. CDR3 region: CAATLRTSGGYEQYF. The DNA for the CDR3 is TGTGCCGCGACGTTACGGACTAGCGGGGGCTACGAGCAGTACTTC.

The gene calls are TRBV7-3 and TRBJ2-2, with D perhaps matching TRBD1 (6 bases). Trimming removed 3 bases at V and 2 bases at J, with 13 bases between. Germline CDR1 and CDR2: SGHTA and FQGTGA. The CDR3 has 16 amino acids. The CDR3 sequence is CASSFSGTFNTGELFF. Here the CDR3 DNA reads TGTGCCAGCAGCTTTTCCGGGACATTCAACACCGGGGAGCTGTTTTTT.

The chain has TRBV29-1 and TRBJ2-3; TRBD2 might be the D (7 bases). Deletions cut 7 bases from V and 4 bases from J, with 9 bases between. The germline V gene encodes CDR1 SQVTM and CDR2 ANQGSEA. The CDR3 totals 11 residues. CDR3 bases: TGCAGCGGGGAGGGGGCAGATACGCAGTATTTT. Its protein is CSGEGADTQYF.

The rearrangement uses TRBV11-2 and TRBJ1-1; TRBD1 might be the D (5 bases). This CDR3 spans 15 amino acids. Per the germline V gene, CDR1 is SGHAT and CDR2 is FQNNGV. V lost 0 bases and J lost 6, with 14 bases in between. The CDR3 sequence is CASSLDQGSVAEAFF. Here the CDR3 DNA reads TGTGCCAGCAGCTTAGACCAGGGATCAGTCGCTGAAGCTTTCTTT.

The chain uses TRBV15 and TRBJ1-2; the D gene is possibly TRBD1 (5 bases). The CDR3 covers 15 residues. Trimming removed 0 bases at V and 5 bases at J, with 13 bases between. CDR1 and CDR2 (germline): LNHNV, YYDKDF (reference sequence). As DNA, the CDR3 is TGTGCCACCAGCAGAGATCCCGGCAGGGCATATGGCTACACCTTC. Residues: CATSRDPGRAYGYTF.

CDR3 DNA sequence: TGCGCCAGCACTCCCTCCACAGATACGCAGTATTTT. It specifies CASTPSTDTQYF. The V and J genes are TRBV10-2 and TRBJ2-3; the D is unclear. Deletions cut 7 bases from V and 2 bases from J, with 7 bases between. Germline values: CDR1 WSHSY, CDR2 SAAADI. The length of the CDR3 is 12 residues.

This chain joins TRBV4-3 and TRBJ1-2, with 8 bases fitting TRBD1. Germline V lookup: CDR1 LGHNA, CDR2 YSLEER. V shed 0 bases, J shed 4 bases, and the junction held 4 bases outside the gene matches. The CDR3 spans 15 residues. In DNA, the CDR3 is TGCGCCAGCAGCCAAGATCCGGACAGGGTCTATGGCTACACCTTC. It codes for CASSQDPDRVYGYTF.

The CDR3 loop reads CSAAGWGRGFVEAFF. The CDR3 DNA sequence: TGCAGCGCCGCGGGGTGGGGCAGAGGGTTCGTTGAAGCTTTCTTT. The V call is TRBV29-1, the J call TRBJ1-1; TRBD1 is a possible D gene (5 bases). The CDR3 is 15 residues long. Trimming cost V 7 bases and J 7 bases, with 25 bases left between them. CDR1 and CDR2 (germline): SQVTM, ANQGSEA.

Notes on this clone: Additional DNA sequences in this sample encode the identical CDR3. The chain carries TRBV6-6 and TRBJ2-7, with TRBD2 matching 7 bases. The length of the CDR3 is 14 residues. Trimming cost V 0 bases and J 4 bases; bases outside gene matches: 3. CDR1 and CDR2 (germline): MNHNY, SVGAGI (reference sequence). The CDR3 sequence is CASSYSLAAYEQYF. The CDR3 bases are TGTGCCAGCAGTTACTCGCTAGCGGCATACGAGCAGTACTTC.

The V and J genes are TRBV7-9 and TRBJ1-2; D uncertain. CDR3 length: 14 residues. Deletions cut 0 bases from V and 0 bases from J, with 5 bases between. Germline loops: CDR1 SEHNR, CDR2 FQNEAQ (reference sequence). CDR3 in DNA: TGTGCCAGCAGCTTAGCGGCCTCTAACTATGGCTACACCTTC. Translating it yields CASSLAASNYGYTF.

The chain is built from TRBV28 and TRBJ2-7; D is perhaps TRBD1 (5 bases). The CDR3 extends over 13 amino acids. CDR1 is MDHEN, CDR2 SYDVKM, per germline. The V and J ends lost 6 bases and 4 bases respectively, with 13 bases between them. DNA of the CDR3: TGTGCCAGCAGGACTCAGGGTCCGTACGAGCAGTACTTC. This codes for CASRTQGPYEQYF.

The chain carries TRBV28 and TRBJ1-1, with D uncertain. The V gene lost 8 bases and the J gene lost 1 base, with 5 bases spanning the gap. CDR1 MDHEN and CDR2 SYDVKM come from the germline V gene. The length of the CDR3 is 11 residues. The CDR3 reads CASRQNTEAFF. The DNA for the CDR3 is TGTGCCAGCCGACAGAACACTGAAGCTTTCTTT.

J is TRBJ2-7 and V is TRBV25-1; tentative D call: TRBD1 (6 bases). This CDR3 is 15 amino acids long. Germline values: CDR1 MGHDK, CDR2 SYGVNS. Trimming stripped 5 bases from V and 6 bases from J, with 20 bases between. CDR3 sequence (DNA): TGTGCCAGCAGTAGCAGACAGGCCCGGTGGACCGAGCAGTACTTC. Residues: CASSSRQARWTEQYF.

This clone turned up a few times. V and J are TRBV4-2 and TRBJ1-5; 7 nucleotides line up with TRBD1. J lost 4 bases, V lost 2 bases, and 5 bases had no gene match. The CDR3 covers 15 residues. The V gene's germline CDR1 is LGHNA and CDR2 YNFKEQ. CDR3 sequence: CASSQLGQVNQPQHF. CDR3 bases: TGTGCCAGCAGCCAACTAGGACAGGTGAATCAGCCCCAGCATTTT.

On this clone itself: Other DNA sequences from this sample encode an identical CDR3 as well. In DNA, the CDR3 is TGTGCCAGCTCACCCTCAGGGAATAATTCACCCCTCCACTTT. Translation: CASSPSGNNSPLHF. The gene calls are TRBV18 and TRBJ1-6; TRBD1 is a possible D gene (5 bases). The CDR3 length is 14 residues. CDR1 is KGHSH and CDR2 is LQKENI in the germline V gene. The ends were cut back, 3 bases at V and 5 bases at J, with 8 bases in the middle.